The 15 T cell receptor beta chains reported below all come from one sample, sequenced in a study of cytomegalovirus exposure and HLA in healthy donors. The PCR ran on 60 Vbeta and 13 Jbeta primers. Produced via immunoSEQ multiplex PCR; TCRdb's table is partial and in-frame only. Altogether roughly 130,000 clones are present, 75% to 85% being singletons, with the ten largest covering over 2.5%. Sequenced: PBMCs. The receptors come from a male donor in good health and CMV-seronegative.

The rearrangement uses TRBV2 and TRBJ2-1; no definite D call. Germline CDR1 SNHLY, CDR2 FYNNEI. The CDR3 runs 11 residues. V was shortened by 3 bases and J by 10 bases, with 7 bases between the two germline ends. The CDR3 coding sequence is TGTGCCAGCAGTGACCGCCGGGAGCAGTTCTTC. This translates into CASSDRREQFF.

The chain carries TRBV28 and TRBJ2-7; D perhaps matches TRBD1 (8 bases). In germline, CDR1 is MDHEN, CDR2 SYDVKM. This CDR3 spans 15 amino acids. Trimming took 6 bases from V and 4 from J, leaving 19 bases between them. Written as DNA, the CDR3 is TGTGCCAGCAGCTCAGGGGGGGGACAGGAATACGAGCAGTACTTC. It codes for CASSSGGGQEYEQYF.

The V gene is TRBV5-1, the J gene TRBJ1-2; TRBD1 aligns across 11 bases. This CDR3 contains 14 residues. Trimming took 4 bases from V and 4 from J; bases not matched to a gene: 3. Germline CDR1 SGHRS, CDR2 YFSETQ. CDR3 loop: CASSGGTGGYGYTF. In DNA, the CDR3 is TGCGCCAGCAGCGGGGGGACAGGGGGCTATGGCTACACCTTC.

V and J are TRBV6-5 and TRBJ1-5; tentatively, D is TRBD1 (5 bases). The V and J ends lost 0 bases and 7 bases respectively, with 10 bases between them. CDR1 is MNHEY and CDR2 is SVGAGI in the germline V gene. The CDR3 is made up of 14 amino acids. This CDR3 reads CASSYSGGAQPQHF. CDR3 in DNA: TGTGCCAGCAGTTACTCAGGAGGGGCCCAGCCCCAGCATTTT.

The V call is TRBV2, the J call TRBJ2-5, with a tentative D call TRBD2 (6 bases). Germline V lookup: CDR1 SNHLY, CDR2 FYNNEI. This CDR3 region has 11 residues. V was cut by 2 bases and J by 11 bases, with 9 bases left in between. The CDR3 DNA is TGTGCCAGCAGTGAAACCCGGGAGCAGTACTTC. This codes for CASSETREQYF.

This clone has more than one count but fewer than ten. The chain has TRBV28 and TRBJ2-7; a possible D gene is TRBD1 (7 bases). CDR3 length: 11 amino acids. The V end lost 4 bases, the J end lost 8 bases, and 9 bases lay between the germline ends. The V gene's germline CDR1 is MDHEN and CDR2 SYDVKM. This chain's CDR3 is CASSSGGKQYF. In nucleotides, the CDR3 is TGTGCCAGCAGTTCAGGGGGGAAGCAGTACTTC.

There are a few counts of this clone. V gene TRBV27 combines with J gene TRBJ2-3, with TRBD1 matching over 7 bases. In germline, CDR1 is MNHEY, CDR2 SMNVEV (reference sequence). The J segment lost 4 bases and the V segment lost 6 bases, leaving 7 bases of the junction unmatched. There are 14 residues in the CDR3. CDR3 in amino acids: CASSPQGFADTQYF. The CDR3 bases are TGTGCCAGCAGCCCACAGGGGTTCGCAGATACGCAGTATTTT.

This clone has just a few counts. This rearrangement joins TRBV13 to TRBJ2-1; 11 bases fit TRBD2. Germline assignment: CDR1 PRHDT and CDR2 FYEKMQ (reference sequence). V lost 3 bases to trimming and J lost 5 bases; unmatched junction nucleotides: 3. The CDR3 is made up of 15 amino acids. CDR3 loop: CASSFSGRANNEQFF. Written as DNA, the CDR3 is TGTGCCAGCAGCTTTAGCGGGAGGGCCAACAATGAGCAGTTCTTC.

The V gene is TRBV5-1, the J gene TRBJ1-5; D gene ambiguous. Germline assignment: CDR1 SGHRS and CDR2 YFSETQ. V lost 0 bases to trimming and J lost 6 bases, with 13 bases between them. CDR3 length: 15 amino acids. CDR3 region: CASSLEGARGQPQHF. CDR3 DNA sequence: TGCGCCAGCAGCTTGGAAGGCGCCCGGGGTCAGCCCCAGCATTTT.

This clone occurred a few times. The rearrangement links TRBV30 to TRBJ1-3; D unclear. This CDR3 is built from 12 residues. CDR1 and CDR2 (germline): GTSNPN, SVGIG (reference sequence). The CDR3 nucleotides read TGTGCGAGTTGGTCCGGTGGAAACACCATATATTTT. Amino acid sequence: CASWSGGNTIYF.

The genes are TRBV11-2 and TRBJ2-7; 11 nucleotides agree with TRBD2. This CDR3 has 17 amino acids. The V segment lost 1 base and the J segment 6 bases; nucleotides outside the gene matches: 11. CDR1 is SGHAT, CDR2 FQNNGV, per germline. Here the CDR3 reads CASSLVSGRAYRSEQYF. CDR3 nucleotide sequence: TGTGCCAGCAGCTTAGTTAGCGGGAGGGCCTATCGTAGCGAGCAGTACTTC.

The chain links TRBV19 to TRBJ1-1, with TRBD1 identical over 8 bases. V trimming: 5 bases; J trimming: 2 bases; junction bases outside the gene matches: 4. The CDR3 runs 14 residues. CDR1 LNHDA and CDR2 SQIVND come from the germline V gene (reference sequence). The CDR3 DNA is TGTGCCAGTAGTGCGGACAGGGATAACACTGAAGCTTTCTTT. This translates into CASSADRDNTEAFF.

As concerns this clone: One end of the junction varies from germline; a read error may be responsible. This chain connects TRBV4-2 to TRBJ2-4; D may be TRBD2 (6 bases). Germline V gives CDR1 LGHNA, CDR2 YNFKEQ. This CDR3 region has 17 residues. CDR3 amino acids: CASSPEAGFLAKNSQYF. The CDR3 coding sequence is TGTGCCAGCAGCCCGGAGGCGGGATTTCTAGCCAAAAACAGTCAGTACTTC.

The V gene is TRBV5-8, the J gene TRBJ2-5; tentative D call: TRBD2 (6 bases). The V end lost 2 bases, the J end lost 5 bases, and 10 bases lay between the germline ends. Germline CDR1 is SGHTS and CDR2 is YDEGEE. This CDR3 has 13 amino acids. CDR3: CASSFSGRETQYF. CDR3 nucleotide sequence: TGTGCCAGCAGCTTCTCAGGGAGGGAGACCCAGTACTTC.

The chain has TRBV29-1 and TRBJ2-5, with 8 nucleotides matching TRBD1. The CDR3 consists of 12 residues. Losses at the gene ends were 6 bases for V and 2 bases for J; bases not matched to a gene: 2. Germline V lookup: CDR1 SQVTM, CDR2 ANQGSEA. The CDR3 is CSVGQVQETQYF. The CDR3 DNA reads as TGCAGCGTGGGACAGGTACAAGAGACCCAGTACTTC.